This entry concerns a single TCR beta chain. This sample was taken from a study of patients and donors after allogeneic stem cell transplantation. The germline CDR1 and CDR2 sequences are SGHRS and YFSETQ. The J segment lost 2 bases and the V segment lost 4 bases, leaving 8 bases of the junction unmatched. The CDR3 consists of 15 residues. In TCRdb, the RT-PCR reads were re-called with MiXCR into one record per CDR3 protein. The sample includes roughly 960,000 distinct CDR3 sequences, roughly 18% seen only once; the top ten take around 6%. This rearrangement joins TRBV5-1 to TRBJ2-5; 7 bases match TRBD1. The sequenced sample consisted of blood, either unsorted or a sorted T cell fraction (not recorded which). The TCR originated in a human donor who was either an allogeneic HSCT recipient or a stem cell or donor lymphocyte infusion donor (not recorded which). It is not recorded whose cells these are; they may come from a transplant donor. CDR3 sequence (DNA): TGCGCCAGCAGCGCCAAACAGGGGCGGCAAGAGACCCAGTACTTC. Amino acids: CASSAKQGRQETQYF.